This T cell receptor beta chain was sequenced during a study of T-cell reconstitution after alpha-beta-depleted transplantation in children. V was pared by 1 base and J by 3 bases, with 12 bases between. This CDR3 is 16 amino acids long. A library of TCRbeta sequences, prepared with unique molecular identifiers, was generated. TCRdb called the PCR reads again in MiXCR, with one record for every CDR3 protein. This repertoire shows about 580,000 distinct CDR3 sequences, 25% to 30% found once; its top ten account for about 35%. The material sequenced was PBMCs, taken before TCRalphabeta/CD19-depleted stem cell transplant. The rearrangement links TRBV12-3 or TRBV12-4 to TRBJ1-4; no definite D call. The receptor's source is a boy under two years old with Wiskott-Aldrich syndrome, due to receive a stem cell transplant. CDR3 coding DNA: TGTGCCAGCAGTTTAGGCACGCCGGCAGCTAATGAAAAACTGTTTTTT. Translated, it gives CASSLGTPAANEKLFF.